The 15 T cell receptor beta chains below all came from one sample that was sequenced in a study of CD8+ T cells in alopecia areata. Sequencing used cDNA as its template, made by extracting RNA and reverse transcribing it. Method: immunoSEQ multiplex PCR; TCRdb's copy keeps in-frame clones and lacks some. The sample yields over 250,000 clones, without any singletons. CD4, CD8alpha, NKG2D, NKG2ACE and other markers guided sorting of pooled cutaneous lymph node cells. Sequenced: CD4+ T cells sorted from a lymph node. Receptors originate from a C3H/HeJ mouse with alopecia areata. Strain haplotype at MHC: H2-k.

In regard to this clone: The genes and germline here are from mouse. The sequence runs out 4 residues before the end of the CDR3; the remainder is reconstructed from the germline J gene. The chain carries TRBV13-2 and TRBJ1-2, with 10 bases identical to TRBD1. The V and J ends lost 6 bases and 2 bases, in that order; junction bases with no gene match: 4. Germline V gene data show CDR1 as NNHNN and CDR2 as SYGAGS (reference sequence). This CDR3 is 14 amino acids long. The sequenced CDR3 bases are TGTGCCAGCGCTCCGGGACAGGGGAACTCC. It codes for CASAPGQGNS. The entire CDR3 protein reads CASAPGQGNSDYTF.

This clone occurred a few times. Genes here carry mouse names. The sequence runs out 4 residues before the end of the CDR3; the remainder is reconstructed from the germline J gene. The chain carries TRBV5 and TRBJ2-5, with 8 bases fitting TRBD1. The CDR3 totals 16 residues. V shed 4 bases, J shed 0 bases, and the junction held 6 bases outside the gene matches. Germline V CDR1 and CDR2: LGHNA, YNLKQL (reference sequence). The part of the CDR3 DNA that was read is TGTGCCAGCAGCCCAGGACAGGGTCTTAACCAAGAC. This encodes CASSPGQGLNQD. The entire CDR3 is CASSPGQGLNQDTQYF.

This clone showed up just a few times. Gene names and germline refer to mouse. The read gets to within 4 residues of the CDR3 end, and the germline J gene fills in the rest. The chain employs TRBV31 and TRBJ2-5; TRBD2 agrees at 8 bases. The germline V gene encodes CDR1 GKSSPN and CDR2 SITVG. This CDR3 has 14 residues. Incomplete CDR3 DNA: TGTGCCTGGAGTGGGGGGGCGCGGGAAGAC. This codes for CAWSGGARED. The full-length CDR3 reads as CAWSGGAREDTQYF.

Concerning this clone itself: Gene names are mouse gene names. The DNA ends 4 residues before the CDR3 does, and the rest of the CDR3 is filled in from the germline J gene. This chain connects TRBV1 to TRBJ1-1; 7 bases agree with TRBD1. Unmatched junction bases numbered 2, after V lost 4 bases and J lost 3 bases. The CDR3 loop spans 13 amino acids. Germline V gene lookup returns CDR1 NSQYPW and CDR2 LRSPGD (reference sequence). Here the CDR3 reads CTCSGQGDTEVFF. Partial CDR3 DNA: TGCACCTGCAGTGGACAGGGAGACACA.

On this clone: Gene names are mouse gene names. Here the CDR3 reads CASSQDGGRDSPLYF. Partial CDR3 DNA: TGTGCCAGCAGCCAAGATGGGGGGAGGGATTCGCCC. The rearrangement joins TRBV5 to TRBJ1-6; D is possibly TRBD1 (5 bases). Sequencing ends 3 residues short of the CDR3 end; the germline J gene provides the rest. TRBJ1-6 is marked as an open reading frame, function uncertain. The CDR3 runs to 15 residues. The germline V gene encodes CDR1 LGHNA and CDR2 YNLKQL (reference sequence). Deletions cut 0 bases from V and 8 bases from J, with 11 bases between.

The sample holds a few counts of this clone. Germline and genes here are mouse. The DNA ends 4 residues before the CDR3 does, and the rest of the CDR3 is filled in from the germline J gene. The J gene is TRBJ1-2, the V gene TRBV31; maybe TRBD1 (5 bases). The CDR3 has 12 amino acids. Between the trimmed V and J ends, which lost 8 bases and 3 bases, there was a span of 13 bases. The germline V gene has CDR1 GKSSPN and CDR2 SITVG. CDR3 bases read: TGTGCCCCCTGGGGGAGGGACTCC. It translates to CAPWGRDS. From start to end, the CDR3 is CAPWGRDSDYTF.

This clone turned up a few times. Mouse gene names and germline throughout. The CDR3 end falls 4 residues outside the read, so it is completed with the germline J gene. This sample also contains other DNA sequences that code for the same CDR3. V and J are TRBV12-1 and TRBJ2-5, with 9 bases matching TRBD1. Germline V CDR1 and CDR2: SGHSN, HYEKVE. After removal of 0 bases from V and 2 bases from J, the junction contained 2 bases not matched to a gene. There are 15 residues in the CDR3. This CDR3 is CASSLTGGGQDTQYF. The covered CDR3 bases are TGTGCCAGCTCTCTCACAGGGGGCGGCCAAGAC.

Only a few counts were recorded for this clone. Mouse gene names and germline throughout. The read comes to an end 4 residues before the CDR3 does, leaving the germline J gene to fill in the end. The identical CDR3 is also encoded by other nucleotide sequences in the sample. The V call is TRBV19, the J call TRBJ1-1, with 9 bases lining up with TRBD1. Germline assignment: CDR1 FNHDT and CDR2 SITEND (reference sequence). This CDR3 contains 13 residues. Incomplete CDR3 DNA: TGTGCCAGCAGCCGACAGGGGGGTACA. Residues: CASSRQGGT. The whole CDR3 protein reads CASSRQGGTEVFF. The entire variable domain, with the rest obtained from reference TRBV19 and TRBJ1-1, is as follows: GGIITQTPKFLIGQEGQKLTLKCQQNFNHDTMYWYRQDSGKGLRLIYYSITENDLQKGDLSEGYDASREKKSSFSLTVTSAQKNEMAVFLCASSRQGGTEVFFGKGTRLTVV.

About this clone: The genes and germline here are from mouse. The CDR3 end falls 4 residues outside the read, so it is completed with the germline J gene. J is TRBJ2-3 and V is TRBV17, with D possibly TRBD2 on 7 matching bases. Trimming pared 2 bases from V and 3 bases from J, leaving 9 bases between. The CDR3 spans 14 residues. Germline CDR1 MNHDT, CDR2 YYDKIL. CDR3: CASSRRGAAETLYF. CDR3 bases read: TGTGCTAGCAGTAGAAGGGGGGCGGCAGAA.

This clone was seen a few times. Germline and genes: mouse. The read gets to within 4 residues of the CDR3 end, and the germline J gene fills in the rest. The chain couples TRBV13-1 to TRBJ2-5; D may be TRBD2 (5 bases). This CDR3 comprises 13 residues. CDR1 and CDR2 (germline): NSHNY, SYGAGN. The CDR3 is CASSDRTLDTQYF. CDR3 bases read: TGTGCCAGCAGTGATCGGACTCTTGAC.

This clone was observed a handful of times. Gene and germline names: mouse. The CDR3 end falls 4 residues outside the read, so it is completed with the germline J gene. The chain combines TRBV1 with TRBJ1-1; 8 nucleotides agree with TRBD1. Germline CDR1 and CDR2: NSQYPW and LRSPGD (reference sequence). The CDR3 runs to 12 residues. This CDR3 reads CTCSTGGTEVFF. CDR3 DNA (partial): TGCACCTGCAGCACAGGGGGAACA.

This clone was observed a few times. Mouse germline and gene names are used. The missing CDR3 end, 4 residues past where the read stops, is filled in from the germline J gene. J is TRBJ2-5 and V is TRBV19, with a weak D call TRBD1 (6 bases). The CDR3 totals 14 residues. Trimming cost V 1 base and J 3 bases, with 9 bases left between them. CDR1 is FNHDT and CDR2 is SITEND in the germline V gene (reference sequence). CDR3 residues: CASSIRQDQDTQYF. CDR3 bases read: TGTGCCAGCAGTATACGACAGGATCAAGAC.

This clone has more than one count but fewer than ten. Gene and germline names: mouse. The read stops 4 residues short of the end of the CDR3; the missing end is completed from the germline J gene. This specimen includes other DNA sequences encoding the same CDR3. The chain employs TRBV13-3 and TRBJ2-1; D possibly corresponds to TRBD1 (6 bases). Per germline, CDR1 NNHDY and CDR2 SYVADS. Trimming left V 4 bases short and J 3 bases short, with 8 bases between. The CDR3 is made up of 13 amino acids. CDR3 bases read: TGTGCCAGCAGTAGGGACATCTATGCT. Its protein is CASSRDIYA. The CDR3 in full is CASSRDIYAEQFF.

The sample holds a few counts of this clone. Mouse gene names apply. The CDR3 is cut off 4 residues early in the read; its end comes from the germline J gene. V usage is TRBV5 and J usage is TRBJ1-1, with TRBD1 as a possible D gene (5 bases). The CDR3 contains 14 residues. The V end was cut by 0 bases, the J end by 3 bases, with 8 bases between. Germline V gene lookup returns CDR1 LGHNA and CDR2 YNLKQL (reference sequence). CDR3: CASSQDGQYTEVFF. The DNA read from the CDR3 is TGTGCCAGCAGCCAAGATGGACAATACACA.

Remarks on this clone: Gene names refer to mouse genes. Read sequence stops 4 residues before the CDR3 end, and the germline J gene provides the missing end. V gene TRBV13-1 combines with J gene TRBJ2-1; the D gene is possibly TRBD1 (6 bases). The CDR3 runs to 16 residues. Germline values: CDR1 NSHNY, CDR2 SYGAGN. The V end lost 0 bases, the J end lost 1 base, and 11 bases lay between the germline ends. Here the CDR3 reads CASSDARDTNYAEQFF. Partial CDR3 DNA: TGTGCCAGCAGTGATGCCCGGGACACCAACTATGCT.